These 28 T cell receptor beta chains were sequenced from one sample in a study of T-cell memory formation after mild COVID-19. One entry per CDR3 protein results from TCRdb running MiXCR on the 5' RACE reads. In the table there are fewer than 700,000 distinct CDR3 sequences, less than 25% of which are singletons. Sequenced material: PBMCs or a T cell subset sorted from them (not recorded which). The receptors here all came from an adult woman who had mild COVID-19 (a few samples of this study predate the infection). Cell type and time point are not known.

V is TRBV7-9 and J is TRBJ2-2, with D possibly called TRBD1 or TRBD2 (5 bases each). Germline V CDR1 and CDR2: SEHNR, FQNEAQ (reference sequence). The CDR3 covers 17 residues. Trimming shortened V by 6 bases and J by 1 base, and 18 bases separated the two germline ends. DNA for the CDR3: TGTGCCAGCAGACACTGGGGGTTCGACGGGAACACCGGGGAGCTGTTTTTT. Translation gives CASRHWGFDGNTGELFF. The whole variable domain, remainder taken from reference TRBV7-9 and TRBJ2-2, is DTGVSQNPRHKITKRGQNVTFRCDPISEHNRLYWYRQTLGQGPEFLTYFQNEAQLEKSRLLSDRFSAERPKGSFSTLEIQRTEQGDSAMYLCASRHWGFDGNTGELFFGEGSRLTVL.

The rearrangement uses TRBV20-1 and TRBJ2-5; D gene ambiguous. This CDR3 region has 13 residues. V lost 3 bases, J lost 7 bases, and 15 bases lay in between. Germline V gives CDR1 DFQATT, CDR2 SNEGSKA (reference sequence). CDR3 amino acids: CSASLTDPGTQYF. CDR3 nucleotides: TGCAGTGCTAGCCTCACAGACCCGGGGACCCAGTACTTC.

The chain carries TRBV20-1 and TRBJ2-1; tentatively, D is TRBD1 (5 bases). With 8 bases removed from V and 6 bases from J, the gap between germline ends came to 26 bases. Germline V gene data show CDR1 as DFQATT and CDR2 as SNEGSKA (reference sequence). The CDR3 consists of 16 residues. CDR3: CSTRVGKAIKLNEQFF. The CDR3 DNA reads TGCAGTACCAGGGTGGGGAAAGCCATTAAACTCAATGAGCAGTTCTTC.

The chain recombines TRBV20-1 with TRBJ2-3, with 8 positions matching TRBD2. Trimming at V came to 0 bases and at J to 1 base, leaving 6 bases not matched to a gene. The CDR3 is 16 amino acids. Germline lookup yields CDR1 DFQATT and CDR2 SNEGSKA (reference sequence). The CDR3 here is CSARDRLAGGTDTQYF. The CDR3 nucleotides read TGCAGTGCTAGAGATAGGCTAGCGGGCGGCACAGATACGCAGTATTTT.

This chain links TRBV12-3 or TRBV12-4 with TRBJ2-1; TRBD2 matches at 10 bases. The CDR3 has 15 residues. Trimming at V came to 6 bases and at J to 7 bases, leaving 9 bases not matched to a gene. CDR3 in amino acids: CASSPSGGARNEQFF. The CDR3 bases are TGTGCCAGCAGCCCTAGCGGGGGCGCTCGGAATGAGCAGTTCTTC.

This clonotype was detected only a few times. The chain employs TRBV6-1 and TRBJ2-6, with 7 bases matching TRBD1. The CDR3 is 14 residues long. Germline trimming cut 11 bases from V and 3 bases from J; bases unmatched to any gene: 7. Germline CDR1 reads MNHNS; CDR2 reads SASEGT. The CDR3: CAGRQGGGANVLTF. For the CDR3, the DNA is TGTGCCGGCCGACAGGGTGGTGGGGCCAACGTCCTGACTTTC.

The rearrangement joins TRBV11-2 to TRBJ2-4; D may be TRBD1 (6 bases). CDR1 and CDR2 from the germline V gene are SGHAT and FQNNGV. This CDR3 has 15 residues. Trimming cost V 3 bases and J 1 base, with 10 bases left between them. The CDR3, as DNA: TGTGCCAGCAGCTTTCCAGGGGAGGCCAAAAACATTCAGTACTTC. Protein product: CASSFPGEAKNIQYF.

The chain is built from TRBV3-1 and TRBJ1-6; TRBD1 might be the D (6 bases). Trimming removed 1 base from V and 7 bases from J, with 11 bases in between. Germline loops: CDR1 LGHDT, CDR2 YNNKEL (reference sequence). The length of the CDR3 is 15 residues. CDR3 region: CASSQGGPSNSPLHF. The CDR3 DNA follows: TGTGCCAGCAGCCAAGGGGGGCCGTCGAATTCACCCCTCCACTTT.

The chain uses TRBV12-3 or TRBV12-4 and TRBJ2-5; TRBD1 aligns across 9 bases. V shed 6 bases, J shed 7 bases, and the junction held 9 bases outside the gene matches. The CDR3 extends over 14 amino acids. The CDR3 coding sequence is TGTGCCAGCAGAGATACAGGGGGCGCACGGACCCAGTACTTC. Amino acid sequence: CASRDTGGARTQYF.

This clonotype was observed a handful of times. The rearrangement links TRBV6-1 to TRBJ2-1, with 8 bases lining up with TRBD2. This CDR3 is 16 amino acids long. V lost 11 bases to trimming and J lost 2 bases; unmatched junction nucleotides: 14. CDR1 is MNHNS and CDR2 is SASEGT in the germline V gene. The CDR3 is CAAHTPERGPYNEQFF. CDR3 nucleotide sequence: TGTGCCGCCCACACCCCGGAGCGGGGGCCCTACAATGAGCAGTTCTTC.

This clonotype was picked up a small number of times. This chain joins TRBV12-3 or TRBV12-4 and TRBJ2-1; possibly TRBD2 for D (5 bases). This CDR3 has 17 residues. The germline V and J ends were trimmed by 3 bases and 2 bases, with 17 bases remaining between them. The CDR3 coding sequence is TGTGCCAGCAGTTTTGAAAGATCGACGGGGACCTACAATGAGCAGTTCTTC. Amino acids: CASSFERSTGTYNEQFF.

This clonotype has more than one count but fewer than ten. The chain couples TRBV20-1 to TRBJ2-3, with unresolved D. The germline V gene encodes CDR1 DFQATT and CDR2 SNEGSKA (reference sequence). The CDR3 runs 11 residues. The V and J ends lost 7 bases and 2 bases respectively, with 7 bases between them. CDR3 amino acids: CSGRTTDTQYF. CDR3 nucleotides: TGCAGTGGCCGGACCACAGATACGCAGTATTTT.

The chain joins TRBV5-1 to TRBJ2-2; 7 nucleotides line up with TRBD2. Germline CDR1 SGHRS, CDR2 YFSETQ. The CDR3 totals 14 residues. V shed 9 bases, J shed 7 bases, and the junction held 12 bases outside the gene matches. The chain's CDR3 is CATGLVPDVGELFF. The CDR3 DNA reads TGCGCCACCGGACTAGTTCCGGATGTCGGGGAGCTGTTTTTT.

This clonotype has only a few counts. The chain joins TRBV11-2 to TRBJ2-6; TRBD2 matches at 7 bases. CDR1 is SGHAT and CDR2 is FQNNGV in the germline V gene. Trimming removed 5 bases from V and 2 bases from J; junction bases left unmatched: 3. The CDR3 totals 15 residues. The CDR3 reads CASSTRGAGANVLTF. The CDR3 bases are TGTGCCAGCAGCACCCGGGGGGCTGGGGCCAACGTCCTGACTTTC. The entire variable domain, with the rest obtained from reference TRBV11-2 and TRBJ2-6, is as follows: EAGVAQSPRYKIIEKRQSVAFWCNPISGHATLYWYQQILGQGPKLLIQFQNNGVVDDSQLPKDRFSAERLKGVDSTLKIQPAKLEDSAVYLCASSTRGAGANVLTFGAGSRLTVL.

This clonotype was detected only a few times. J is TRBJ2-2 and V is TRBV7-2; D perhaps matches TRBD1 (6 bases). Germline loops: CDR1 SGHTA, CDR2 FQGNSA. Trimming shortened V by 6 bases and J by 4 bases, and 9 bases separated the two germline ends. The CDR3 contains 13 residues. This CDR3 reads CASRQGGTGELFF. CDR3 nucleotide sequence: TGTGCCAGCAGACAGGGTGGCACCGGGGAGCTGTTTTTT.

CDR3 amino acids: CASSGDGTYNEQFF. Written as DNA, the CDR3 is TGCGCCAGCAGTGGGGATGGGACCTACAATGAGCAGTTCTTC. The chain uses TRBV5-1 and TRBJ2-1, with D uncertain. CDR3 length equals 14 residues. The germline gives CDR1 SGHRS, CDR2 YFSETQ. V was clipped by 5 bases and J by 2 bases, with 11 bases between them.

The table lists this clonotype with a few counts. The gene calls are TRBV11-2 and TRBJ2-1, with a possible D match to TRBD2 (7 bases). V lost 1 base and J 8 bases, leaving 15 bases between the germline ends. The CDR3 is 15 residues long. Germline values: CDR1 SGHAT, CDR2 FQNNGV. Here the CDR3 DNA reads TGTGCCAGCAGCTTAGCGGCGGGGGCTATAGATGAGCAGTTCTTC. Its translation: CASSLAAGAIDEQFF.

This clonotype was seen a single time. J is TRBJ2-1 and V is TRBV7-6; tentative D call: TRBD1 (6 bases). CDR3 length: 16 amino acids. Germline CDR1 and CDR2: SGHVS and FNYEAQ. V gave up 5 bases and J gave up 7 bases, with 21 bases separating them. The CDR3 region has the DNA TGTGCCAGCAGCCCAGGGGAAGGCAGGGGATGGAATGAGCAGTTCTTC. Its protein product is CASSPGEGRGWNEQFF.

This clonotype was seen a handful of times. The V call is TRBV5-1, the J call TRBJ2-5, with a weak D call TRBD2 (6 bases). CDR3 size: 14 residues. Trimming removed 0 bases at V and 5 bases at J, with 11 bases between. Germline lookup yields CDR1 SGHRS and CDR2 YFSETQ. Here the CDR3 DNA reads TGCGCCAGCAGCTTGGATGCGGGGCGGGAGACCCAGTACTTC. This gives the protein CASSLDAGRETQYF.

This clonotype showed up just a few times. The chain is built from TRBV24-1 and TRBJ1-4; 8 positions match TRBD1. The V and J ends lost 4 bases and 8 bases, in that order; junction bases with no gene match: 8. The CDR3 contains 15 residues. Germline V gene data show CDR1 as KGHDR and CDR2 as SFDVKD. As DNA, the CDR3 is TGTGCCACCAGTGACCCGACAGGGGAGAGAGAAAAACTGTTTTTT. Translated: CATSDPTGEREKLFF.

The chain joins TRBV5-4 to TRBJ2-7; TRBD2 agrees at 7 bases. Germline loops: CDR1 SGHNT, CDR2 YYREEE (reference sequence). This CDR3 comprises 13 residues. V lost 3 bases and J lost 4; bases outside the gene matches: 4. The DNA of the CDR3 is TGTGCCAGCAGCTCTGGGGGGGTGTACGAGCAGTACTTC. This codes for CASSSGGVYEQYF.

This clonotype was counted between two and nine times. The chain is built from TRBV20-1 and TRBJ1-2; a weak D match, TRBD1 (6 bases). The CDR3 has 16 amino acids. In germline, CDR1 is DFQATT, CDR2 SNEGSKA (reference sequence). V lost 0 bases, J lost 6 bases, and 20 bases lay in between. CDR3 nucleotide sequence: TGCAGTGCTAGAGAAACACAGGGAGCGCTAAGGGATGGCTACACCTTC. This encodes CSARETQGALRDGYTF.

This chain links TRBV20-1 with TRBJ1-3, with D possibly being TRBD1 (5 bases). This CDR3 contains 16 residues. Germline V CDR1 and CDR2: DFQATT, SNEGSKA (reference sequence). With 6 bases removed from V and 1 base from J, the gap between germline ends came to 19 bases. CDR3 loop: CSALGVARASGNTIYF. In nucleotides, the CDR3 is TGCAGTGCCCTGGGGGTCGCTCGCGCGTCTGGAAACACCATATATTTT.

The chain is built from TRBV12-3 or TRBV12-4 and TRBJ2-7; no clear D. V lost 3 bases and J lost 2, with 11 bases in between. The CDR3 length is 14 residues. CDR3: CASSFDGVTYEQYF. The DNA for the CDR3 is TGTGCCAGCAGTTTCGATGGGGTGACCTACGAGCAGTACTTC.

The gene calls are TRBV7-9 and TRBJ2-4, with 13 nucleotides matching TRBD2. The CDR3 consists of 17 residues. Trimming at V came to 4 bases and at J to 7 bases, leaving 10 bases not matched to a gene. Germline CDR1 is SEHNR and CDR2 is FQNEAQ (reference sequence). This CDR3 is CASSSGLAGEVWNIQYF. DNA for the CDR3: TGTGCCAGCAGCTCAGGACTAGCGGGAGAAGTCTGGAACATTCAGTACTTC.

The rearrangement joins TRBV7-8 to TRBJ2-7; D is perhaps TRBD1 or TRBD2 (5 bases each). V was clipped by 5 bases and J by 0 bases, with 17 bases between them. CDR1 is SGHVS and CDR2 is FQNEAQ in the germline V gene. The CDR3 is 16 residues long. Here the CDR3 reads CASSAAGTGSSYEQYF. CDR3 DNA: TGTGCCAGCAGCGCGGCAGGGACGGGGAGCTCCTACGAGCAGTACTTC.

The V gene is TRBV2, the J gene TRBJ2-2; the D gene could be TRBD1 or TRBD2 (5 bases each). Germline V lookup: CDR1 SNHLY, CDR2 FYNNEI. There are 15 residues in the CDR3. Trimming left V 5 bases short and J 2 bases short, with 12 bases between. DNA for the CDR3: TGTGCCAGCAGTTACCGGGGACGAAACACCGGGGAGCTGTTTTTT. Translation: CASSYRGRNTGELFF.

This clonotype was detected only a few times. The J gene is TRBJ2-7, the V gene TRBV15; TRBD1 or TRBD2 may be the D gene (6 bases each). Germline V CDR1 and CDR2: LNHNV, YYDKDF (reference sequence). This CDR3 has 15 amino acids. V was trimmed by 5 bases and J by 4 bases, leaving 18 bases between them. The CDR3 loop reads CATSPIGGGIYEQYF. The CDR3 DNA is TGTGCCACCAGCCCTATCGGGGGCGGGATTTACGAGCAGTACTTC.